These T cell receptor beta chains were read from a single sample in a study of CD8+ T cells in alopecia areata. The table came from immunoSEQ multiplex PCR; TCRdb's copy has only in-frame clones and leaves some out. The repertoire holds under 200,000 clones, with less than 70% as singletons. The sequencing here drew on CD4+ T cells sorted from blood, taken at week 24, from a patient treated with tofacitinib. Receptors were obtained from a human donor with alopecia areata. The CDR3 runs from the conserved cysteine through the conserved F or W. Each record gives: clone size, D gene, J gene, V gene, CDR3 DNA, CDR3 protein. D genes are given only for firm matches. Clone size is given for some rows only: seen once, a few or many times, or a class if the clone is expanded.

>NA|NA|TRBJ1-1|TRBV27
TGTGCCAGTCTGCCTCATTCGGGGAACACTGAAGCTTTCTTT
CASLPHSGNTEAFF
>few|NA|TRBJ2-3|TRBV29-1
TGCAGCGTTGGGGGATTGGCTACAGATACGCAGTATTTT
CSVGGLATDTQYF
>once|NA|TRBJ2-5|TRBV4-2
TGTGCCAGCAGCCAAGAGGGGGGCTTGGGAGAGACCCAGTACTTC
CASSQEGGLGETQYF
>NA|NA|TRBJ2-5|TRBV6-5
TGTGCCAGCAGCCGCTACACACAAGAGACCCAGTACTTC
CASSRYTQETQYF
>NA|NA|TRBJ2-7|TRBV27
TGTGCCAGCAGCACACTCTTGGGGGCCCGCTCCTACGAGCAGTACTTC
CASSTLLGARSYEQYF
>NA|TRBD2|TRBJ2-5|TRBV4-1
TGCGCCAGCACCCGCCTGGCGGGGGGGGAGACCCAGTACTTC
CASTRLAGGETQYF
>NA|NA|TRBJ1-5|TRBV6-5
TGTGCCAGCAGCGGACAGCAGAATCAGCCCCAGCATTTT
CASSGQQNQPQHF
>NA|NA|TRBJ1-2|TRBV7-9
TGTGCCATCTATGGCTACACCTTC
CAIYGYTF
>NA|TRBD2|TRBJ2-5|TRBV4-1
TGTGCCAGCAGCCAAGATTTGGCTAGCGGAGAGACCCAGTACTTC
CASSQDLASGETQYF
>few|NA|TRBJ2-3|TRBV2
TGTGCCAGCAGTGAAGCTGGAACCATAGCTTATACGCAGTATTTT
CASSEAGTIAYTQYF
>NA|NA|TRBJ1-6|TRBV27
TGTGCCAGCAGTTTGGGGGGGACCGATAATTCACCCCTCCACTTT
CASSLGGTDNSPLHF
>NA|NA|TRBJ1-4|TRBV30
TGTGCCTGGAGACGGGATTCTGAAAAACTGTTTTTT
CAWRRDSEKLFF
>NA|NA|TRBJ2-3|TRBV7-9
TGTGCCAGCAGCTTAGCCAGGGAATCAGATACGCAGTATTTT
CASSLARESDTQYF
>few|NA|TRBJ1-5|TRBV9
TGTGCCAGCAGCGTAGCTGTCGGGGGGAATCAGCCCCAGCATTTT
CASSVAVGGNQPQHF
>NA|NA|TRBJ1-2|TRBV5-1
TGCGCCAGCAGTATGAAGGACGGATATGGCTACACCTTC
CASSMKDGYGYTF
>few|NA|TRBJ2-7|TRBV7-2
TGTGCCAGCAGCCCCAGTGCCAGGGCCTCCTACGAGCAGTACTTC
CASSPSARASYEQYF
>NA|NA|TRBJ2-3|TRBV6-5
TGTGCCAGCAGCAGATTAGAGGCAGATACGCAGTATTTT
CASSRLEADTQYF
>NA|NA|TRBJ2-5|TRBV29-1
TGCAGCGTTGATGAGGGTGAGACCCAGTACTTC
CSVDEGETQYF
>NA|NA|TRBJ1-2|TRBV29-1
TGCAGCGTTGAAGATCCCGTTTGGGGAGGGGTAGGCTACACCTTC
CSVEDPVWGGVGYTF
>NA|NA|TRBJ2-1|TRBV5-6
TGTGCCAGTCGATGGGGAATGGTGGGGGAGCAGTTCTTC
CASRWGMVGEQFF
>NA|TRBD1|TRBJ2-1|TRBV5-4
TGTGCCAGCAGCCAGGGACAGGGGGCGCTTCATGAGCAGTTCTTC
CASSQGQGALHEQFF
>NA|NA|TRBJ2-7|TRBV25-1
TGTGCCAGCACGAACGACAGAAACTACGAGCAGTACTTC
CASTNDRNYEQYF
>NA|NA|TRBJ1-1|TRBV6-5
TGTGCCAGCGAGGGGGTGGAACACACTGAAGCTTTCTTT
CASEGVEHTEAFF
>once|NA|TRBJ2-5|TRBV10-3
TGTGCCATCAGTGAGGGGCGGCAGTCGGAGACCCAGTACTTC
CAISEGRQSETQYF
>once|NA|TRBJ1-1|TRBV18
TGTGCCAGCTCCCCAAGGGCATGGGGGGCGGACACTGAAGCTTTCTTT
CASSPRAWGADTEAFF
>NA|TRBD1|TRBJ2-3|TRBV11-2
TGTGCCAGCAGCCCCTCGGGACAGGGGGCCACAGATACGCAGTATTTT
CASSPSGQGATDTQYF
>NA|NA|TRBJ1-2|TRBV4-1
TGCGCCAGCAGCCCCACCGGAAGGGTTCGGGGCTACACCTTC
CASSPTGRVRGYTF
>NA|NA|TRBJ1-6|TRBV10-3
TGTGCCATCAGTGAGCCGGAGAGAGGTTCACCCCTCCACTTT
CAISEPERGSPLHF
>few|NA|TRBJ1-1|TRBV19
TGTGCCAGTAGTAGGGGCAGGGCCCGGCGTTCGGGGATAGCTTTCTTT
CASSRGRARRSGIAFF
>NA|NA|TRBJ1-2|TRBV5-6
TGTGCCAGCAGCTTGGGTACGGCGACAGGAAACTATGGCTACACCTTC
CASSLGTATGNYGYTF
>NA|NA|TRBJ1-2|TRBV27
TGTGCCAGCAGTTTGTTAATGGGAGATGGCTACACCTTC
CASSLLMGDGYTF
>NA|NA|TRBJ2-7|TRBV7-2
TGTGCCAGCAGCCCCGATTGGGGTGGGTTAAACGAGCAGTACTTC
CASSPDWGGLNEQYF
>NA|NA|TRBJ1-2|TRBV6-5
TGTGCCAGCAGTTCCCATTATGGCTACACCTTC
CASSSHYGYTF
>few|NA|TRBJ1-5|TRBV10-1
TGCGCCAGCAGTGATGGGGGAACCAATCAGCCCCAGCATTTT
CASSDGGTNQPQHF
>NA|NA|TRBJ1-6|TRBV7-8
TGTGCCAGCAGCAGGGAGGGGGTATATAATTCACCCCTCCACTTT
CASSREGVYNSPLHF
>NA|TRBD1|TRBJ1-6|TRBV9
TGTGCCAGCAGCCCTGCCCGACAGGGGCTCTCACCCCTCCACTTT
CASSPARQGLSPLHF
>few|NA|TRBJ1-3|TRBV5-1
TGCGCCAGCAGCGGGGGAAACACCATATATTTT
CASSGGNTIYF
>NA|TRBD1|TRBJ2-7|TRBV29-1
TGCAGCGTTGAAGAGGGGGGACAGGGGGCTTCCGAGCAGTACTTC
CSVEEGGQGASEQYF
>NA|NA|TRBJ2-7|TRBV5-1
TGCGCCAGCAGCTTGGATGCACGTCTCTACGAGCAGTACTTC
CASSLDARLYEQYF
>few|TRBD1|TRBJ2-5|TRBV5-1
TGCGCCAGCAGGCACGGACAGGGGAAAGAGACCCAGTACTTC
CASRHGQGKETQYF
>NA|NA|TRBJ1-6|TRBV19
TGTGCCAGTCGGGGGCAGGCCCCTGGTTCACCCCTCCACTTT
CASRGQAPGSPLHF
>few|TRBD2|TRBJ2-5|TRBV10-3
TGTGCCATCAGTGAGTCGGCGGGGGGGACCTCGGAGACCCAGTACTTC
CAISESAGGTSETQYF
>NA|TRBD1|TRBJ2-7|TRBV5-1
TGCGCCAGCAGCTTGGCCATCCCTCAGGGGGCAGGCGAGCAGTACTTC
CASSLAIPQGAGEQYF
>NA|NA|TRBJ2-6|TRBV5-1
TGCGCCAGCAGCTTGGTCGCCGGGGGCTCTGGGGCCAACGTCCTGACTTTC
CASSLVAGGSGANVLTF
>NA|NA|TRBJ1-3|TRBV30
TGTGCCTGGAGGGGAACCTCTGGAAACACCATATATTTT
CAWRGTSGNTIYF
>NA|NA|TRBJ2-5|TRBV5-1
TGCGCCAGCAGCTGGAGGATAGAAGAGACCCAGTACTTC
CASSWRIEETQYF
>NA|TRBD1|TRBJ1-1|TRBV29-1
TGCAGCGCGAGGGCGCGGACAGGGGGCCACACTGAAGCTTTCTTT
CSARARTGGHTEAFF
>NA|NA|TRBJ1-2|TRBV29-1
TGCAGCGTTGAAGCTCTCTGGGGTGGCTATGGCTACACCTTC
CSVEALWGGYGYTF
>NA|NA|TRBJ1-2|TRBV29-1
TGCAGCGTTGACGTCATGGGCTACACCTTC
CSVDVMGYTF